These T cell receptor beta chains were read from a single sample in a study of T cell repertoires in cytomegalovirus infection. TCRdb analysed the reads with MiXCR anew, one entry per CDR3 protein. The data contain about 200,000 distinct CDR3 sequences, approximately 9.7% of them singletons. Sequenced input: PBMCs. The source is a human donor in good health (CMV status not recorded). Some clones in this sample may be carry-over from other donors' samples. The CDR3 runs from the conserved cysteine through the conserved F or W. The D gene is left open where the match is weak. Only part of the rows carry a size: once, few, many, or a class if the clone is expanded.

CDR3aa	d_gene	abundance	v_gene	j_gene
CASSTGQGNHGYTF	TRBD1	few	TRBV7-9	TRBJ1-2
CSARDPFGLAGSQGGTDEQFF	TRBD2	many	TRBV20-1	TRBJ2-1
CASSYPGWAGALYEQYF	TRBD2	many	TRBV6-6	TRBJ2-7
CSASDPRRGANVLTF	-	few	TRBV20-1	TRBJ2-6
CSAMGLAANEQFF	TRBD2	-	TRBV20-1	TRBJ2-1
CASSLRPAGEKLFF	-	-	TRBV19	TRBJ1-4
CASSQSGEQGRKGSQETQYF	TRBD1	few	TRBV23-1	TRBJ2-5
CASSATQDTEAFF	-	many	TRBV28	TRBJ1-1
CASSVGGAKPQHF	-	many	TRBV7-9	TRBJ1-5
CASSQVSGGHTDTQYF	TRBD2	few	TRBV4-3	TRBJ2-3
CASSLAGSGGTDTQYF	TRBD2	many	TRBV7-2	TRBJ2-3
CASSSEGPGGIYEQYF	TRBD2	few	TRBV12-3/TRBV12-4	TRBJ2-7
CASREPGQSNQPQHF	TRBD1	once	TRBV2	TRBJ1-5
CATSRGGGGDGYTF	-	-	TRBV15	TRBJ1-2
CASSLMPGRGTYEQYF	-	-	TRBV7-3	TRBJ2-7
CSARGDQIFPEAFF	-	few	TRBV29-1	TRBJ1-1
CASTKWDRGRWTEAFF	TRBD1	few	TRBV19	TRBJ1-1
CASSLRVAGNSYEQYF	TRBD2	many	TRBV7-2	TRBJ2-7
CASSLVARVGSGELFF	-	many	TRBV7-2	TRBJ2-2
CASSLWQGDEQYF	TRBD1	few	TRBV5-5	TRBJ2-7
CATSRDRSGAGNTIYF	-	many	TRBV15	TRBJ1-3
CASSLDQGPNYGYTF	-	many	TRBV28	TRBJ1-2
CASSLDGGEETQYF	TRBD2	many	TRBV11-3	TRBJ2-5
CASRLRGSYNEQFF	-	many	TRBV12-3/TRBV12-4	TRBJ2-1
CASKKGLSAYNEQFF	-	many	TRBV6-2/TRBV6-3	TRBJ2-1
CASSRGGGGSPLHF	-	many	TRBV7-2	TRBJ1-6
CASSLAAGELFF	-	-	TRBV7-9	TRBJ2-2
CASIEGGKDTQYF	-	many	TRBV28	TRBJ2-3
CASTPTRGNTEAFF	-	many	TRBV7-2	TRBJ1-1
CASSPDRGRNYGYTF	TRBD1	many	TRBV7-2	TRBJ1-2
CASTSLGGTGDTQYF	-	many	TRBV2	TRBJ2-3
CASSYGTLNTGELFF	-	many	TRBV7-2	TRBJ2-2
CAISAGTGGNTEAFF	-	many	TRBV10-3	TRBJ1-1
CASSSDRFYGYTF	-	few	TRBV28	TRBJ1-2
CSAVTGGPYEQYF	TRBD1	-	TRBV20-1	TRBJ2-7
CSASDRGRREQYF	TRBD1	-	TRBV20-1	TRBJ2-7
CASSRRGVVFAETQYF	TRBD2	few	TRBV7-3	TRBJ2-5
CASSLERGRGYTF	-	many	TRBV7-9	TRBJ1-2
CSVTIPGLAGKGPYEQYF	TRBD2	many	TRBV29-1	TRBJ2-7
CASSLTAGGHSPLHF	TRBD1	few	TRBV7-3	TRBJ1-6
CASSLLRGSGSVTGELFF	TRBD2	-	TRBV6-6	TRBJ2-2
CASSQRDREIAGELFF	TRBD1	many	TRBV4-3	TRBJ2-2